The 32 T cell receptor beta chains below all came from one sample that was sequenced in a study of patients and donors after allogeneic stem cell transplantation. TCRdb re-called the RT-PCR reads through MiXCR, storing one row per CDR3 protein. The top ten clones hold 6.5% to 7.5% of a sample with 400,000 to 500,000 distinct CDR3 sequences, 16% of them seen once. Input material: blood, either unsorted or a sorted T cell fraction (not recorded which). The receptor source for this set is a human donor who was either an allogeneic HSCT recipient or a stem cell or donor lymphocyte infusion donor (not recorded which). It is not recorded whose cells these are; they may come from a transplant donor.

This chain links TRBV6-1 with TRBJ1-1; unclear D gene. Per the germline V gene, CDR1 is MNHNS and CDR2 is SASEGT. The CDR3 is made up of 15 amino acids. V lost 6 bases to trimming and J lost 6 bases, with 20 bases between them. This CDR3 is CASRRTTTGTSEAFF. Here the CDR3 DNA reads TGTGCCAGCAGAAGGACGACCACCGGAACATCTGAAGCTTTCTTT.

This chain links TRBV15 with TRBJ1-5; D perhaps matches TRBD1 (6 bases). The ends were cut back, 8 bases at V and 4 bases at J, with 18 bases in the middle. Germline V gives CDR1 LNHNV, CDR2 YYDKDF (reference sequence). The CDR3 has 15 residues. CDR3 DNA: TGTGCCACCCGCCCGGCGGGGGCGGGAAATCAGCCCCAGCATTTT. Protein product: CATRPAGAGNQPQHF.

The chain is built from TRBV12-3 or TRBV12-4 and TRBJ1-4; D remains unclear. Trimming pared 3 bases from V and 2 bases from J, leaving 13 bases between. The CDR3 spans 16 residues. The CDR3 region is CASSFGPAGTNEKLFF. The CDR3 nucleotides are TGTGCCAGCAGTTTTGGCCCGGCGGGGACTAATGAAAAACTGTTTTTT.

This clonotype was observed a handful of times. The chain couples TRBV10-3 to TRBJ1-1; the match to TRBD1 covers 8 bases. With 6 bases clipped from V and 2 bases from J, the junction kept 5 bases outside the gene matches. Looked up from germline, CDR1 is ENHRY and CDR2 is SYGVKD. The CDR3 extends over 14 amino acids. Written as DNA, the CDR3 is TGTGCCATCAGGGTACAGGGGGGAAACACTGAAGCTTTCTTT. Amino acids: CAIRVQGGNTEAFF.

This clonotype was counted only a few times. This chain joins TRBV29-1 and TRBJ2-2; D not certain. The CDR3 is 13 amino acids. Germline V lookup: CDR1 SQVTM, CDR2 ANQGSEA. V lost 4 bases and J lost 5, with 11 bases in between. CDR3 nucleotides: TGCAGCGTTGCCAGGTCCCCGACCGGGGAGCTGTTTTTT. Translation gives CSVARSPTGELFF.

This chain uses TRBV10-3 with TRBJ2-4; no clear D gene. The V gene lost 5 bases and the J gene lost 0 bases, with 11 bases spanning the gap. From germline, CDR1 is ENHRY and CDR2 SYGVKD. The CDR3 runs 15 residues. CDR3 bases: TGTGCCATCAGTTCGGATCGAGGAGCCAAAAACATTCAGTACTTC. Translated: CAISSDRGAKNIQYF.

This clonotype has a handful of counts. One end of the junction fails to match germline, which may point to a read error. The chain has TRBV7-9 and TRBJ1-1, with D possibly matching TRBD1 (5 bases). Germline values: CDR1 SEHNR, CDR2 FQNEAQ (reference sequence). CDR3 size: 11 residues. The CDR3 reads CASSPDPGTPW. The CDR3 DNA is TGTGCCAGCAGCCCAGACCCCGGGACCCCATGG.

The rearrangement links TRBV4-1 to TRBJ1-1; D remains unclear. The length of the CDR3 is 16 residues. Germline CDR1 MGHRA, CDR2 YSYEKL. V dropped 0 bases and J dropped 0 bases, with 11 bases sitting between them. The CDR3 loop is CASSQDEGPLNTEAFF. The CDR3 DNA sequence: TGCGCCAGCAGCCAAGACGAGGGCCCCTTGAACACTGAAGCTTTCTTT.

This clonotype was counted a few times. The rearrangement uses TRBV6-1 and TRBJ1-5, with 7 bases matching TRBD1. J was trimmed by 4 bases and V by 6 bases; bases with no gene match: 15. Germline V gives CDR1 MNHNS, CDR2 SASEGT. The CDR3 spans 17 residues. CDR3 sequence (DNA): TGTGCCAGCAGAACCCCCTTGACAGGGTTTGGAAATCAGCCCCAGCATTTT. Translated: CASRTPLTGFGNQPQHF.

This clonotype came up many times. The chain is built from TRBV12-3 or TRBV12-4 and TRBJ2-2; D gene unclear. The CDR3 covers 16 residues. The V and J ends lost 5 bases and 0 bases respectively, with 13 bases between them. This CDR3 is CASSHTDVPNTGELFF. The CDR3 nucleotides read TGTGCCAGCAGTCATACGGACGTACCGAACACCGGGGAGCTGTTTTTT.

The CDR3 sequence is CASSRKLPRTSPLHF. CDR3 DNA: TGTGCCAGCAGCCGCAAGCTCCCGCGCACTTCACCCCTCCACTTT. The genes are TRBV2 and TRBJ1-6; no definite D call. Trimming stripped 6 bases from V and 9 bases from J, with 18 bases between. The length of the CDR3 is 15 residues. Germline CDR1 is SNHLY and CDR2 is FYNNEI.

This clonotype was observed a few times. The chain employs TRBV7-9 and TRBJ2-5; 7 bases align to TRBD1. Germline CDR1 reads SEHNR; CDR2 reads FQNEAQ (reference sequence). V trimming: 8 bases; J trimming: 4 bases; junction bases outside the gene matches: 10. The CDR3 runs to 14 residues. DNA of the CDR3: TGTGCCAGCGGACGAGACAGGGTCGGAGAGACCCAGTACTTC. It codes for CASGRDRVGETQYF.

CDR3 coding DNA: TGCGCCAGCAGCTTGGGGTCAGGGGAAGCCTATGGCTACACCTTC. It specifies CASSLGSGEAYGYTF. The chain carries TRBV5-1 and TRBJ1-2; possible D gene TRBD1, 6 bases. Deletions cut 0 bases from V and 4 bases from J, with 13 bases between. The CDR3 is made up of 15 amino acids. Germline V CDR1 and CDR2: SGHRS, YFSETQ.

This clonotype appeared a few times. The chain is built from TRBV4-1 and TRBJ2-3; 8 bases map to TRBD2. The germline gives CDR1 MGHRA, CDR2 YSYEKL. The V and J ends lost 0 bases and 4 bases, in that order; junction bases with no gene match: 9. The CDR3 has 17 amino acids. CDR3 nucleotides: TGCGCCAGCAGCCAAGATACCAGCGGGAGTCTCGCAGATACGCAGTATTTT. It encodes CASSQDTSGSLADTQYF.

The V call is TRBV20-1, the J call TRBJ2-1, with 9 bases identical to TRBD2. CDR1 is DFQATT, CDR2 SNEGSKA, per germline (reference sequence). This CDR3 has 14 amino acids. V shed 2 bases and J 4 bases; nucleotides not matched to a gene: 3. The CDR3 DNA is TGCAGTGCTAGAAAAACTAGCGGGTACAATGAGCAGTTCTTC. Translating it yields CSARKTSGYNEQFF.

The J gene is TRBJ2-5, the V gene TRBV2; 9 positions match TRBD1. Germline CDR1 reads SNHLY; CDR2 reads FYNNEI. V dropped 6 bases and J dropped 4; count of bases not matched to a gene: 3. The CDR3 consists of 13 residues. The CDR3 DNA reads as TGTGCCAGCAGCGGGACAGGGTTAGAGACCCAGTACTTC. It yields the protein CASSGTGLETQYF.

The chain is built from TRBV21-1 and TRBJ1-2; the table names TRBD1, a call not compared with the DNA. TRBV21-1 is flagged as a pseudogene. The CDR3 runs 17 residues. The CDR3 region has the DNA TGTGCCAGCAGCGCATCCGGGACAGGGGGCGCGTTGACAGGCTACACCTTC. Translation gives CASSASGTGGALTGYTF.

The J gene is TRBJ2-7, the V gene TRBV6-2 or TRBV6-3; D is perhaps TRBD2 (5 bases). V was trimmed by 5 bases and J by 2 bases, leaving 13 bases between them. Germline V lookup: CDR1 MNHEY, CDR2 SVGEGT. The CDR3 consists of 14 residues. The CDR3 DNA sequence: TGTGCCAGCAGTCCCCGGGGTCGCGCCTACGAGCAGTACTTC. Protein product: CASSPRGRAYEQYF.

This clonotype came up many times. At one boundary the junction diverges from the germline segment, which might be a read error. The CDR3 is CASSLGQHTGELFF. The DNA for the CDR3 is TGTGCCAGCAGTTTAGGCCAGCACACCGGGGAGCTGTTTTTT. The chain joins TRBV5-1 to TRBJ2-2, with D hard to call. The CDR3 loop spans 14 amino acids. Germline V gives CDR1 SGHRS, CDR2 YFSETQ.

This clonotype showed up many times. The junction differs from germline at one of its ends, possibly a read error. The chain joins TRBV27 to TRBJ2-7, with D perhaps assigned TRBD1 or TRBD2 (5 bases each). This CDR3 has 14 amino acids. Germline loops: CDR1 MNHEY, CDR2 SMNVEV (reference sequence). The CDR3: CASSVSGSSYEQYF. CDR3 nucleotides: TGTGCCAGCAGTGTATCAGGGAGCTCCTACGAGCAGTACTTC.

There are many counts of this clonotype. This chain joins TRBV7-8 and TRBJ1-2; TRBD1 agrees at 8 bases. CDR1 and CDR2 (germline): SGHVS, FQNEAQ. This CDR3 contains 13 residues. V dropped 4 bases and J dropped 5; count of bases not matched to a gene: 3. CDR3 in DNA: TGTGCCAGCAGCTACCGACAGGGGTATGGCTACACCTTC. Amino acids: CASSYRQGYGYTF. The full variable domain, rest sourced from reference TRBV7-8 and TRBJ1-2, is GAGVSQSPRYKVAKRGQDVALRCDPISGHVSLFWYQQALGQGPEFLTYFQNEAQLDKSGLPSDRFFAERPEGSVSTLKIQRTQQEDSAVYLCASSYRQGYGYTFGSGTRLTVV.

This clonotype came up a few times. The gene calls are TRBV20-1 and TRBJ1-5; TRBD1 might be the D (6 bases). In germline, CDR1 is DFQATT, CDR2 SNEGSKA (reference sequence). This CDR3 has 15 residues. Between the trimmed V and J ends, which lost 6 bases and 3 bases, there was a span of 18 bases. The CDR3 protein is CSATLEDRPNQPQHF. CDR3 bases: TGCAGTGCCACTTTAGAGGACAGACCCAATCAGCCCCAGCATTTT.

This chain joins TRBV18 and TRBJ2-3, with TRBD2 matching over 12 bases. V trimming: 6 bases; J trimming: 0 bases; junction bases outside the gene matches: 7. The CDR3 has 17 residues. Germline loops: CDR1 KGHSH, CDR2 LQKENI. The CDR3 DNA reads as TGTGCCAGCTCCCAAATTGGGACTAGCGGGAGCACAGATACGCAGTATTTT. Translation: CASSQIGTSGSTDTQYF.

The V and J genes are TRBV20-1 and TRBJ2-5, with D perhaps matching TRBD2 (6 bases). The V and J ends lost 5 bases and 5 bases respectively, with 15 bases between them. The V gene's germline CDR1 is DFQATT and CDR2 SNEGSKA (reference sequence). There are 13 residues in the CDR3. CDR3 loop: CSASRGGAETQYF. CDR3 DNA: TGCAGTGCTTCCCGGGGAGGAGCTGAGACCCAGTACTTC.

The V and J genes are TRBV6-1 and TRBJ2-5; TRBD2 aligns across 13 bases. Germline V gene sequence: CDR1 MNHNS, CDR2 SASEGT. There are 17 residues in the CDR3. With V trimmed by 6 bases and J by 2 bases, 9 bases remained unmatched. CDR3 sequence: CASSPVVLAGGQETQYF. CDR3 bases: TGTGCCAGCAGCCCCGTGGTACTAGCGGGGGGGCAAGAGACCCAGTACTTC.

This clonotype was seen a few times. The rearrangement uses TRBV12-3 or TRBV12-4 and TRBJ1-1, with 8 bases fitting TRBD1. V was pared by 3 bases and J by 1 base, with 1 base of the junction left unmatched. The CDR3 contains 14 residues. The CDR3 DNA follows: TGTGCCAGCAGTTTCAGGGGGCGGAACACTGAAGCTTTCTTT. Its translation is CASSFRGRNTEAFF.

Only a few counts were recorded for this clonotype. The V and J genes are TRBV28 and TRBJ2-1; possibly TRBD1 for D (6 bases). Trimming stripped 5 bases from V and 5 bases from J, with 10 bases between. Germline V lookup: CDR1 MDHEN, CDR2 SYDVKM. The CDR3 length is 13 residues. CDR3 DNA sequence: TGTGCCAGCAGTCCCCACAGGGACAATGAGCAGTTCTTC. This translates into CASSPHRDNEQFF.

The chain has TRBV24-1 and TRBJ2-2; D may be TRBD2 (6 bases). Germline assignment: CDR1 KGHDR and CDR2 SFDVKD. Trimming took off 4 bases at V and 6 bases at J, with 17 bases between the two ends. The CDR3 covers 16 residues. In nucleotides, the CDR3 is TGTGCCACCAGTGACAACGCCCGGGGGAGCGCCGGGGAGCTGTTTTTT. It yields the protein CATSDNARGSAGELFF.

This clonotype showed up many times. The gene calls are TRBV5-1 and TRBJ2-7; 7 bases are a match to TRBD1. The CDR3 covers 14 residues. Looked up from germline, CDR1 is SGHRS and CDR2 is YFSETQ. The V segment lost 0 bases and the J segment 2 bases; nucleotides outside the gene matches: 2. The CDR3 sequence is CASSLEGQPYEQYF. The CDR3 DNA sequence: TGCGCCAGCAGCTTGGAGGGACAGCCCTACGAGCAGTACTTC.

This clonotype was found many times. This chain uses TRBV4-2 with TRBJ2-2; TRBD2 might be the D (6 bases). Trimming removed 2 bases from V and 5 bases from J, with 12 bases in between. CDR3 length equals 15 residues. Germline V gene sequence: CDR1 LGHNA, CDR2 YNFKEQ. CDR3 protein: CASSQPGVPTGELFF. The CDR3 DNA sequence: TGTGCCAGCAGCCAACCGGGAGTACCTACCGGGGAGCTGTTTTTT.

The table lists this clonotype with a few counts. The chain has TRBV2 and TRBJ2-1; the D is unclear. Trimming stripped 3 bases from V and 7 bases from J, with 7 bases between. CDR1 and CDR2 from the germline V gene are SNHLY and FYNNEI. The CDR3 runs to 12 residues. CDR3 sequence reads: CASSEGWNEQFF. For the CDR3, the DNA is TGTGCCAGCAGTGAGGGATGGAATGAGCAGTTCTTC. Looking up the rest from reference TRBV2 and TRBJ2-1 gives the full variable domain: EPEVTQTPSHQVTQMGQEVILRCVPISNHLYFYWYRQILGQKVEFLVSFYNNEISEKSEIFDDQFSVERPDGSNFTLKIRSTKLEDSAMYFCASSEGWNEQFFGPGTRLTVL.

This clonotype was counted a few times. The chain is built from TRBV5-4 and TRBJ2-3, with a weak D call TRBD2 (5 bases). The CDR3 is 17 amino acids. The ends were cut back, 3 bases at V and 0 bases at J, with 17 bases in the middle. The V gene's germline CDR1 is SGHNT and CDR2 YYREEE (reference sequence). The CDR3 region is CASSSLQRVNSTDTQYF. For the CDR3, the DNA is TGTGCCAGCAGCTCCTTACAGAGGGTTAATAGCACAGATACGCAGTATTTT.